This entry features one T cell receptor (beta chain) sequence. Its antigen is as yet unknown. These data are taken from a study of shared clonotypes between healthy human individuals. Study-wide findings and caveats: The sharing of approximately 5.1% of naive CD4 clonotypes was seen across a handful of donors.

The CDR3 is 15 residues long. V gave up 4 bases and J gave up 6 bases; unmatched junction bases: 10. The germline V gene encodes CDR1 LNHDA and CDR2 SQIVND (reference sequence). Per sorted-subset replicate PCR, input was roughly 220 ng DNA, representing about 32,000 T cell genomes. TCRdb's copy holds only in-frame clones and misses some; the assay was immunoSEQ multiplex PCR. This sample has around 720,000 clones, with around 78% found just once. The chain recombines TRBV19 with TRBJ2-5; 8 bases agree with TRBD1. The receptor comes from a woman in her thirties in good health. The source material was memory CD4+ T cells sorted from blood. Subset meaning: CD45RA-negative fraction. Here the CDR3 reads CASSTTRQGRKTQYF. The CDR3 region has the DNA TGTGCCAGTAGTACGACCCGACAGGGGAGGAAGACCCAGTACTTC.